Listed here is a single T cell receptor (beta chain). The sample is drawn from a study of blood T cell repertoires in COVID-19. Study-level background: T cells, B-cell-depleted T cells, or PBMCs provided the cDNA or gDNA that served as material.

Per the germline V gene, CDR1 is SGHNT and CDR2 is YYREEE (reference sequence). V shed 3 bases and J 3 bases; nucleotides not matched to a gene: 0. The CDR3 is 13 amino acids. Original processing methods: How many nucleated cells were present was estimated from reference gene primer amplification. Libraries were prepared by immunoSEQ multiplex PCR; TCRdb keeps only in-frame clonotypes and omits some of them. The DNA gave D and trimming, while V, J and clone size come from that table. The table shows 160,000 or so clones, with 90% occurring only once. Material for sequencing was peripheral blood. The TCR sequence derives from a man aged 55 to 70 with active or convalescent COVID-19. The rearrangement joins TRBV5-4 to TRBJ2-5; 9 bases align to TRBD1. The CDR3: CASSWTGEETQYF. The CDR3 DNA sequence: TGTGCCAGCAGCTGGACAGGGGAAGAGACCCAGTACTTC.